This paragraph reports one T cell receptor (beta chain). This sample was taken from a study of a mutant IDH1 vaccine in newly diagnosed glioma. TCRdb's copy holds only in-frame clones and misses some; the assay was immunoSEQ multiplex PCR. The sample includes 70,000 to 100,000 clones, 82% of them seen just once. Losses at the gene ends were 0 bases for V and 6 bases for J; bases not matched to a gene: 7. The CDR3 is 16 amino acids. From germline, CDR1 is SGHKS and CDR2 YYEKEE (reference sequence). Time point here: baseline, week 1 (first vaccination visit). Described treatment: pre-vaccination baseline after standard-of-care therapy.

The chain has TRBV5-5 and TRBJ1-5, with TRBD1 matching 9 bases. This receptor was identified in a man between 40 and 49 years old with glioma. Some clones in this sample may be carry-over from other donors' samples. The input for sequencing was PBMCs, taken from a glioma patient treated with radiotherapy, temozolomide or both. CDR3 nucleotide sequence: TGTGCCAGCAGCTTGGCCGGGACAGGGTACCGTCAGCCCCAGCATTTT. Translated, it gives CASSLAGTGYRQPQHF.